This TCR beta chain was documented in a study of blood T cell repertoires in COVID-19. Study details: Some COVID-19 samples were acute and others convalescent; all came from the United States, Italy and Spain. PBMCs, B-cell-depleted T cells, or T cells were the source of the cDNA or gDNA that made up the material.

Authors' data handling: Estimated nucleated cell counts came from reference gene primer amplification. The data were produced by immunoSEQ multiplex PCR, yet TCRdb's version contains in-frame clones alone and is incomplete. V and J calls and clone size are as listed in that table; D and trimming were resolved from the DNA. The sample lists 200,000 to 250,000 clones, about 82% occurring once. CDR3 length: 13 residues. In germline, CDR1 is MGHRA, CDR2 YSYEKL. V lost 5 bases to trimming and J lost 3 bases; unmatched junction nucleotides: 2. The chain combines TRBV4-1 with TRBJ1-2; 8 bases fit TRBD1. The sample consisted of peripheral blood. This TCR came from a man older than 75 with acute or convalescent COVID-19. CDR3 coding DNA: TGCGCCAGCAGCTCACAGGGGGACTATGGCTACACCTTC. Protein: CASSSQGDYGYTF.